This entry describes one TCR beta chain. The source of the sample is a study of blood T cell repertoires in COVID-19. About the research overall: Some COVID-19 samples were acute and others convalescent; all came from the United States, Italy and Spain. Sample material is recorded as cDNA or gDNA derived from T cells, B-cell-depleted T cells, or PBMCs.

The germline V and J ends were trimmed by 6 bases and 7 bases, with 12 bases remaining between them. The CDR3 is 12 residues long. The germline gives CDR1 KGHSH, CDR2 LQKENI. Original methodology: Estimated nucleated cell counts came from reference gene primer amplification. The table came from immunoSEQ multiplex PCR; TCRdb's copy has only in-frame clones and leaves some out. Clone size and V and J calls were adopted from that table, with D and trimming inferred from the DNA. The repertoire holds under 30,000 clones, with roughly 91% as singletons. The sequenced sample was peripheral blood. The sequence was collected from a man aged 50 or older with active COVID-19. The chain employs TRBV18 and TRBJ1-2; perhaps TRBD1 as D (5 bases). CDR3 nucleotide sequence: TGTGCCAGCTCGCCAGACAGAACTGGCTACACCTTC. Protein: CASSPDRTGYTF.